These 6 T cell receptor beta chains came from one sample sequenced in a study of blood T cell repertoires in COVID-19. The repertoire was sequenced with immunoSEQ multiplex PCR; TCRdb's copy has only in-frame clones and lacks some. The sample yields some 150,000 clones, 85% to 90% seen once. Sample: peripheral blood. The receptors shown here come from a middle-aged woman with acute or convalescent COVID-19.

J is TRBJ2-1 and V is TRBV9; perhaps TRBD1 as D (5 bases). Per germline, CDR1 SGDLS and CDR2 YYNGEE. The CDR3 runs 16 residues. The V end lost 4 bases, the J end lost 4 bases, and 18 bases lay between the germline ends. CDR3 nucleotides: TGTGCCAGCAGCCCCACAGGCTTTGTTGGGTACAATGAGCAGTTCTTC. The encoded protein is CASSPTGFVGYNEQFF.

The CDR3 reads CATRGLAGADTQYF. The CDR3 DNA sequence: TGTGCCACCCGGGGGCTAGCGGGCGCAGATACGCAGTATTTT. The J gene is TRBJ2-3, the V gene TRBV15, with 8 bases that match TRBD2. The V and J ends lost 8 bases and 4 bases, in that order; junction bases with no gene match: 8. Germline CDR1 is LNHNV and CDR2 is YYDKDF (reference sequence). The CDR3 is 14 residues long.

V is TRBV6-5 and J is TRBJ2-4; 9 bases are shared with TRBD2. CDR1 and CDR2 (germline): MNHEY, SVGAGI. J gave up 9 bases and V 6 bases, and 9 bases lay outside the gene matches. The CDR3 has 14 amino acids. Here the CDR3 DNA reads TGTGCCAGCAGACCGGGGACTAGCTGGAGCATTCAGTACTTC. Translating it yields CASRPGTSWSIQYF.

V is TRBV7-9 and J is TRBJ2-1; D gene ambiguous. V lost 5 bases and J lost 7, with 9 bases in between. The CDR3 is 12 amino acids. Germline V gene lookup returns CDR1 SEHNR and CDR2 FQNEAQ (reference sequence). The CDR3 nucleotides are TGTGCCAGCAGCCGCCTCCGGAATGAGCAGTTCTTC. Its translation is CASSRLRNEQFF.

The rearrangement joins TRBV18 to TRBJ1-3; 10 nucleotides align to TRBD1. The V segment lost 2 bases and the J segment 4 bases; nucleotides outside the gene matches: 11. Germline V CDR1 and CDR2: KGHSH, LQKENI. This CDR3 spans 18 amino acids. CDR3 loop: CASSPITGTGVSGNTIYF. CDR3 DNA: TGTGCCAGCTCACCAATTACCGGGACAGGGGTCTCCGGAAACACCATATATTTT.

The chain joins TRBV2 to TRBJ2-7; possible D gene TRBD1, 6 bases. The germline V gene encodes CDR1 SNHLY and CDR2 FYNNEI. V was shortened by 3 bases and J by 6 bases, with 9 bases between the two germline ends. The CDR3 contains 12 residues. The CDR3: CASSDQGGEQYF. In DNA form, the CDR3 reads TGTGCCAGCAGTGACCAAGGGGGCGAGCAGTACTTC. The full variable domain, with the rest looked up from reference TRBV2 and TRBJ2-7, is EPEVTQTPSHQVTQMGQEVILRCVPISNHLYFYWYRQILGQKVEFLVSFYNNEISEKSEIFDDQFSVERPDGSNFTLKIRSTKLEDSAMYFCASSDQGGEQYFGPGTRLTVT.